Listed below are T cell receptor beta chains from one sample, sequenced in a study of shared clonotypes between healthy human individuals. The data were produced by immunoSEQ multiplex PCR, yet TCRdb's version contains in-frame clones alone and is incomplete. The table has approximately 2,300,000 clones, around 92% seen once. Sequencing used naive CD4+ T cells from PBMCs. The receptor source for this set is a man aged 18 to 29 in good health. Some clones in this sample may be carry-over from other donors' samples. Each CDR3 is given with its conserved first and last residue. The D gene is left open where the match is weak. Some rows mark clone size as missing; the rest say once, few, many or name a class of expanded clone.

clone_size	v_call	j_call	d_call	cdr3_nt	cdr3_aa
NA	TRBV10-3	TRBJ2-1	TRBD2	TGTGCCACCAGAGTCGGACTAGCGGGATCTGAGCAGTTCTTC	CATRVGLAGSEQFF
NA	TRBV28	TRBJ2-5	NA	TGTGCCAGCAGCCGTGAGACCTATCAAGAGACCCAGTACTTC	CASSRETYQETQYF
NA	TRBV5-4	TRBJ2-5	TRBD2	TGTGCCAGCAGCTTTTCCGGGAGGGAGGGGACCCAGTACTTC	CASSFSGREGTQYF
NA	TRBV28	TRBJ2-3	NA	TGTGCCAGCAGTTTATTCGCAGGGGTAGGGCTTGTAGATACGCAGTATTTT	CASSLFAGVGLVDTQYF
NA	TRBV5-8	TRBJ2-1	TRBD2	TGTGCCAGCAGCTTGCTGTCGGGACTAGGGCTCAATGAGCAGTTCTTC	CASSLLSGLGLNEQFF
NA	TRBV11-2	TRBJ2-7	TRBD1	TGTGCCAGCAGACCGACAGGGGCCTACGAGCAGTACTTC	CASRPTGAYEQYF
once	TRBV30	TRBJ1-6	NA	TGTGCCTGGACACCGGAATATAATTCACCCCTCCACTTT	CAWTPEYNSPLHF
NA	TRBV4-1	TRBJ2-1	TRBD2	TGCGCCAGCAGCCAGTTGACTAGCGGGAGGTGGAGCTCCTACAATGAGCAGTTCTTC	CASSQLTSGRWSSYNEQFF
NA	TRBV30	TRBJ2-1	TRBD2	TGTGCCGGGGGGGGGACTAGCGGATACAATGAGCAGTTCTTC	CAGGGTSGYNEQFF
NA	TRBV6-5	TRBJ1-1	NA	TGTGCCACCAAAAGGGGAAACATGAACACTGAAGCTTTCTTT	CATKRGNMNTEAFF
NA	TRBV18	TRBJ2-7	NA	TGTGCCAGCTCACCCCCAGCGGGCTCCTACGAGCAGTACTTC	CASSPPAGSYEQYF
NA	TRBV28	TRBJ1-5	TRBD1	TGTGCCAGCAGTCCCAATGACAGGGGAGGCCAGCCCCAGCATTTT	CASSPNDRGGQPQHF
NA	TRBV7-9	TRBJ1-2	TRBD1	TGTGCCAGCAGCTTGTGGACAGGGGTGGGCTATGGCTACACCTTC	CASSLWTGVGYGYTF
NA	TRBV15	TRBJ2-2	NA	TGTGCCACCAGCAGAGATAGGGCACGTTCCACCGGGGAGCTGTTTTTT	CATSRDRARSTGELFF
NA	TRBV7-9	TRBJ1-1	TRBD1	TGTGCCAGCACCCGAGCAGGGGGGAACACTGAAGCTTTCTTT	CASTRAGGNTEAFF
NA	TRBV7-9	TRBJ2-2	NA	TGCGCCAGCAGCCCTCAAACTCGGCTAGCCGCCGGGGAGCTGTTTTTT	CASSPQTRLAAGELFF
NA	TRBV4-3	TRBJ1-6	NA	TGCGCCAGCAGCCAAGTCGCGGGACGGAGTAATAATTCACCCCTCCACTTT	CASSQVAGRSNNSPLHF
NA	TRBV5-1	TRBJ2-5	NA	TGCGCCAGCAGCGGGTTGAGACAGGGAGGGGAGACCCAGTACTTC	CASSGLRQGGETQYF
once	TRBV11-2	TRBJ1-2	NA	TGTGCCAGCAGCTTAGCGGGGGCGGGGGTCCACTATGGCTACACCTTC	CASSLAGAGVHYGYTF
NA	TRBV29-1	TRBJ1-1	TRBD1	TGCAGCGTTGAAGAGGTTTACAGGGGCACTGAAGCTTTCTTT	CSVEEVYRGTEAFF
NA	TRBV5-1	TRBJ2-7	NA	TGCGCCAGCACCAGAGACGGGAACGAGCAGTACTTC	CASTRDGNEQYF
NA	TRBV5-4	TRBJ1-4	TRBD1	TGTGCCAGCAGCCGCAAGGGACAGGGGGATGAAAAACTGTTTTTT	CASSRKGQGDEKLFF
NA	TRBV4-1	TRBJ2-7	NA	TGCGCCAGCAGCCAAATTTATGGGGGCGAGCAGTACTTC	CASSQIYGGEQYF
few	TRBV28	TRBJ1-2	NA	TGTGCCAGCTATTCCAGGATCCAGAAGGGTGGCTACACCTTC	CASYSRIQKGGYTF
NA	TRBV11-2	TRBJ2-1	NA	TGTGCCAGCAGCCCTAAGGGGGGGGTGATCTACAATGAGCAGTTCTTC	CASSPKGGVIYNEQFF
NA	TRBV7-3	TRBJ2-6	NA	TGTGCCAGCAGCTCCCTTTCGAGGGTCTCGGGGGCCAACGTCCTGACTTTC	CASSSLSRVSGANVLTF
NA	TRBV7-9	TRBJ2-7	NA	TGTGCCAGCAGCTTAGGCGGGACAAGCTCCTACGAGCAGTACTTC	CASSLGGTSSYEQYF
NA	TRBV5-1	TRBJ1-5	TRBD1	TGCGCCAGCAGCCCCGAACAGGGGGTCCAGCCCCAGCATTTT	CASSPEQGVQPQHF
NA	TRBV7-2	TRBJ1-1	TRBD1	TGTGCCAGCAGCGCCCGACAGGGGAACACTGAAGCTTTCTTT	CASSARQGNTEAFF
few	TRBV5-1	TRBJ1-2	NA	TGCGCCAGCAGCTTGGGGACAGTTAACTATGGCTACACCTTC	CASSLGTVNYGYTF
NA	TRBV2	TRBJ1-6	NA	TGTGCCAGCAGTGCGGGGGTTGAATCACCCCTCCACTTT	CASSAGVESPLHF
NA	TRBV2	TRBJ1-5	NA	TGTGCCAGCAGGGGGGGTCTTAGCAATCAGCCCCAGCATTTT	CASRGGLSNQPQHF